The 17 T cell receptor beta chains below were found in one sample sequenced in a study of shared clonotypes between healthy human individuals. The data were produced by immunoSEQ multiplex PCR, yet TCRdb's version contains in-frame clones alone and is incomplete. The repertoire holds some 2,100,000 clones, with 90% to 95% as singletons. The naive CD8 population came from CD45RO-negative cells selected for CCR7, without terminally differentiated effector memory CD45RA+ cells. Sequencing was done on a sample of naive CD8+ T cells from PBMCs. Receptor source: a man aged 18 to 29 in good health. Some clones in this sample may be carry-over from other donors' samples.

The CDR3 sequence is CATSRDFGGPDMETQYF. CDR3 in DNA: TGTGCCACCAGCAGAGATTTTGGCGGACCAGATATGGAGACCCAGTACTTC. The rearrangement joins TRBV15 to TRBJ2-5; D remains unclear. CDR1 and CDR2 (germline): LNHNV, YYDKDF (reference sequence). Trimming removed 0 bases at V and 5 bases at J, with 19 bases between. CDR3 length: 17 residues.

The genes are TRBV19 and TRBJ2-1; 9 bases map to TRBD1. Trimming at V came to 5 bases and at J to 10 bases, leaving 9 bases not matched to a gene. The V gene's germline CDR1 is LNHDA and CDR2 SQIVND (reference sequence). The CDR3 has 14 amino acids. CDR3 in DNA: TGTGCCAGTAGTCCCCAGGGACAGGGAAACGAGCAGTTCTTC. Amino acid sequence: CASSPQGQGNEQFF.

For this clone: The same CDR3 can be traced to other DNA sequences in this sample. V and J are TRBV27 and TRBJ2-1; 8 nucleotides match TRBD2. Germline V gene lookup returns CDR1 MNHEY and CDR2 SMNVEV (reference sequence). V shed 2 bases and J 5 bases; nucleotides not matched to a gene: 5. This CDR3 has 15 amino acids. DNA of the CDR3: TGTGCCAGCAGTTTAGGACTAGCCGGGAACAATGAGCAGTTCTTC. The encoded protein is CASSLGLAGNNEQFF.

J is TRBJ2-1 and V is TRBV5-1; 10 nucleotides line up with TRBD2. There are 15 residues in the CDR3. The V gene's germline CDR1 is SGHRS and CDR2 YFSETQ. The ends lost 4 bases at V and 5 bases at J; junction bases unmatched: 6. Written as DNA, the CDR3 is TGCGCCAGCAGCACGGCTAGCGGGAGCCACAATGAGCAGTTCTTC. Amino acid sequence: CASSTASGSHNEQFF. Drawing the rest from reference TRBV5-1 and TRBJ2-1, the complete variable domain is KAGVTQTPRYLIKTRGQQVTLSCSPISGHRSVSWYQQTPGQGLQFLFEYFSETQRNKGNFPGRFSGRQFSNSRSEMNVSTLELGDSALYLCASSTASGSHNEQFFGPGTRLTVL.

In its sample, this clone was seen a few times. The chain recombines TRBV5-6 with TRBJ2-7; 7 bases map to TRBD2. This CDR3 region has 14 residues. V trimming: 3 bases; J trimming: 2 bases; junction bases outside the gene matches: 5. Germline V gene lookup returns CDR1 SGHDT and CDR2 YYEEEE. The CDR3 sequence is CASSSASGPYEQYF. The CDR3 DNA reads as TGTGCCAGCAGCTCGGCTAGCGGACCCTACGAGCAGTACTTC.

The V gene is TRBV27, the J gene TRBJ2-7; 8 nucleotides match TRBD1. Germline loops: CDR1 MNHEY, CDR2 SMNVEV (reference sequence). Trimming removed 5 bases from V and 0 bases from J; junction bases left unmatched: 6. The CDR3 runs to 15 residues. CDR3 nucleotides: TGTGCCAGCAGTCCTTGGACAGGGTACTCCTACGAGCAGTACTTC. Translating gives CASSPWTGYSYEQYF.

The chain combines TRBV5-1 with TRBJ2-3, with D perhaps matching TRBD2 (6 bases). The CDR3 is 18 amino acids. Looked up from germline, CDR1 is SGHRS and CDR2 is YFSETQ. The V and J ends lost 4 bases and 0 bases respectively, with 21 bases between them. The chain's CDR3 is CASSHDAEGASSTDTQYF. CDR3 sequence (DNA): TGCGCCAGCAGCCATGATGCGGAGGGAGCATCTAGCACAGATACGCAGTATTTT.

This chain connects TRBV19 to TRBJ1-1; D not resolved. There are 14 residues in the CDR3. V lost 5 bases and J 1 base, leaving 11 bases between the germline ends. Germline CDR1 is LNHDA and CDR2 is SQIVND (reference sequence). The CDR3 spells CASSLWGANTEAFF. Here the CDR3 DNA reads TGTGCCAGTAGTTTGTGGGGTGCGAACACTGAAGCTTTCTTT.

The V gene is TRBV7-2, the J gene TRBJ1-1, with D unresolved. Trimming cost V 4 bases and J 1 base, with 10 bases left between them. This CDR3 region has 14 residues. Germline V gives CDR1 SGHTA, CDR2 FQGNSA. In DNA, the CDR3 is TGTGCCAGCAGCTATGGGGTCGGGAACACTGAAGCTTTCTTT. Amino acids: CASSYGVGNTEAFF.

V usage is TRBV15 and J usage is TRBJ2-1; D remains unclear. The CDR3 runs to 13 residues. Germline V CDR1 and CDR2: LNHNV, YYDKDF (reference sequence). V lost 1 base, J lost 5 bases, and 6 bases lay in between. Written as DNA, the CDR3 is TGTGCCACCAGCAGAGTAGCCGACAATGAGCAGTTCTTC. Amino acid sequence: CATSRVADNEQFF.

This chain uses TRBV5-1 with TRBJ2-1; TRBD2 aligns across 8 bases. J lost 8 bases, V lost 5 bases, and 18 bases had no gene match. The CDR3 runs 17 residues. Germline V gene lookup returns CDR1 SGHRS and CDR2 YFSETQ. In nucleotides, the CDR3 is TGCGCCAGCAGTTCCGGGACTAGGTCGGTTTGGGGTGATGAGCAGTTCTTC. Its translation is CASSSGTRSVWGDEQFF.

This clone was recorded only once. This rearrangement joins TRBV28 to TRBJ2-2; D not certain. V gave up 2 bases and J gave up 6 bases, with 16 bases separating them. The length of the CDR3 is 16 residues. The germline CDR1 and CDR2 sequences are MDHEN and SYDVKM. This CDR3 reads CASSLDGPRGAGELFF. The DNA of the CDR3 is TGTGCCAGCAGTTTAGATGGCCCTAGAGGAGCCGGGGAGCTGTTTTTT. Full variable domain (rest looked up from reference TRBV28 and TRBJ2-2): DVKVTQSSRYLVKRTGEKVFLECVQDMDHENMFWYRQDPGLGLRLIYFSYDVKMKEKGDIPEGYSVSREKKERFSLILESASTNQTSMYLCASSLDGPRGAGELFFGEGSRLTVL.

The CDR3 is CASSTYGRADYNEQFF. In DNA, the CDR3 is TGTGCCAGTAGTACCTACGGAAGGGCCGACTACAATGAGCAGTTCTTC. The chain has TRBV19 and TRBJ2-1; no definite D call. This CDR3 has 16 residues. V was pared by 4 bases and J by 3 bases, with 16 bases between. Germline lookup yields CDR1 LNHDA and CDR2 SQIVND (reference sequence).

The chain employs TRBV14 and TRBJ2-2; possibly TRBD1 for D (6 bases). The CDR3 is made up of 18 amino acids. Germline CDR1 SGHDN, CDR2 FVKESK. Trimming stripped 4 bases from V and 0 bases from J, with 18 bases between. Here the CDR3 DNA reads TGTGCCAGCAGCCGCATTGGATGGACAGAATCGAACACCGGGGAGCTGTTTTTT. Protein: CASSRIGWTESNTGELFF.

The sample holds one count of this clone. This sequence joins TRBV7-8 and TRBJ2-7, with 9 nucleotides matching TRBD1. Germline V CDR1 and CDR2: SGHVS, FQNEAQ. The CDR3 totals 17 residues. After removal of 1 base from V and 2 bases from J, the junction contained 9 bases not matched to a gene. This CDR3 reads CASSLDPGTGNPYEQYF. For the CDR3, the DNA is TGTGCCAGCAGCTTAGACCCAGGGACAGGGAACCCCTACGAGCAGTACTTC.

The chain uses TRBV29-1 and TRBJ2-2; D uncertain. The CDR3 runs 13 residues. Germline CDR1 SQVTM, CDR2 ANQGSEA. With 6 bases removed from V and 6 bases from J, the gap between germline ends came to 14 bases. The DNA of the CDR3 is TGCAGCGTCACGGACGTATTGGCCGGGGAGCTGTTTTTT. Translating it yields CSVTDVLAGELFF.

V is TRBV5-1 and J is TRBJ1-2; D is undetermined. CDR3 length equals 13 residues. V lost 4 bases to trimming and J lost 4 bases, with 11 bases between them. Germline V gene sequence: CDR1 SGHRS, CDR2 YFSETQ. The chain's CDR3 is CASSLGKAYGYTF. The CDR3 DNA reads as TGCGCCAGCAGCCTGGGAAAGGCCTATGGCTACACCTTC.